These 14 T cell receptor beta chains share one sample of origin, sequenced in a study of T cell changes during pregnancy in multiple sclerosis. This table comes from immunoSEQ multiplex PCR, and its TCRdb copy is limited to in-frame clones, with some not included. In the table there are around 50,000 clones, around 92% of which are singletons. The starting material was CD8+ T cells from peripheral blood mononuclear cells, obtained in the first trimester of pregnancy. The receptor source for this set is a female donor with multiple sclerosis, enrolled in a pregnancy study.

The chain is built from TRBV10-3 and TRBJ2-2, with D unclear. The germline V gene has CDR1 ENHRY and CDR2 SYGVKD. The CDR3 sequence is 12 residues long. The V and J ends lost 10 bases and 4 bases respectively, with 10 bases between them. CDR3 region: CATMWSTGELFF. CDR3 coding DNA: TGTGCCACCATGTGGAGCACCGGGGAGCTGTTTTTT.

V and J are TRBV20-1 and TRBJ2-7; no definite D call. This CDR3 spans 11 amino acids. CDR1 and CDR2 from the germline V gene are DFQATT and SNEGSKA (reference sequence). V was pared by 3 bases and J by 3 bases, with 6 bases between. CDR3 in DNA: TGCAGTGCTAGGCTAGACTACGAGCAGTACTTC. The encoded protein is CSARLDYEQYF.

This chain links TRBV28 with TRBJ2-5; 10 bases agree with TRBD2. The CDR3 is 18 residues long. Looked up from germline, CDR1 is MDHEN and CDR2 is SYDVKM. J was trimmed by 1 base and V by 3 bases; bases with no gene match: 11. The CDR3 here is CASSFLTSGRPPQETQYF. The CDR3 DNA is TGTGCCAGCAGTTTTTTGACTAGCGGGCGCCCACCCCAAGAGACCCAGTACTTC.

The chain links TRBV7-2 to TRBJ1-5; 8 nucleotides align to TRBD1. Germline CDR1 is SGHTA and CDR2 is FQGNSA. CDR3 size: 15 residues. J was trimmed by 6 bases and V by 4 bases; bases with no gene match: 8. The CDR3 nucleotides read TGTGCCAGCAGCTCGTTACAGGGGGTGGCTCAGCCCCAGCATTTT. This translates into CASSSLQGVAQPQHF.

In DNA, the CDR3 is TGTGCCAGCAGCTTGAGGTCCCGGGGGGCCGAGCAGTACTTC. This codes for CASSLRSRGAEQYF. J is TRBJ2-7 and V is TRBV5-6; perhaps TRBD2 as D (7 bases). Germline loops: CDR1 SGHDT, CDR2 YYEEEE. The CDR3 sequence is 14 residues long. Trimming shortened V by 1 base and J by 6 bases, and 14 bases separated the two germline ends.

The chain joins TRBV28 to TRBJ2-3; maybe TRBD1 (5 bases). Germline CDR1 MDHEN, CDR2 SYDVKM. CDR3 length equals 11 residues. V was clipped by 3 bases and J by 14 bases, with 12 bases between them. The CDR3 sequence: CASSFGRVLYF. The CDR3 nucleotides read TGTGCCAGCAGTTTTGGCAGGGTTTTGTATTTT. Drawing the rest from reference TRBV28 and TRBJ2-3, the complete variable domain is DVKVTQSSRYLVKRTGEKVFLECVQDMDHENMFWYRQDPGLGLRLIYFSYDVKMKEKGDIPEGYSVSREKKERFSLILESASTNQTSMYLCASSFGRVLYFGPGTRLTVL.

This clone has a single count. The chain combines TRBV6-4 with TRBJ1-1; TRBD1 agrees at 8 bases. Germline CDR1 is MRHNA and CDR2 is SNTAGT. CDR3 length: 15 residues. After removal of 4 bases from V and 1 base from J, the junction contained 5 bases not matched to a gene. In DNA form, the CDR3 reads TGTGCCAGCAGTGTAAACAGGGGGGGGAACACTGAAGCTTTCTTT. As protein: CASSVNRGGNTEAFF.

The chain recombines TRBV6-1 with TRBJ1-1, with D unclear. CDR1 and CDR2 from the germline V gene are MNHNS and SASEGT. V lost 1 base and J lost 8, with 14 bases in between. This CDR3 contains 14 residues. The CDR3: CASSEVGRQVEAFF. The CDR3 nucleotides read TGTGCCAGCAGTGAAGTTGGGAGGCAGGTCGAAGCTTTCTTT.

This clone has just one count. J is TRBJ1-6 and V is TRBV4-1, with D possibly TRBD1 on 6 matching bases. The germline V gene has CDR1 MGHRA and CDR2 YSYEKL. V was pared by 8 bases and J by 5 bases, with 19 bases between. This CDR3 spans 16 amino acids. CDR3 residues: CASSHPEGGDNSPLHF. The CDR3 DNA follows: TGCGCCAGCTCGCACCCTGAGGGGGGGGATAATTCACCCCTCCACTTT.

The V gene is TRBV5-4, the J gene TRBJ2-3, with 8 bases fitting TRBD2. This CDR3 is 17 amino acids long. Germline loops: CDR1 SGHNT, CDR2 YYREEE (reference sequence). V was clipped by 2 bases and J by 1 base; unmatched bases: 9. The CDR3 loop reads CASSFAGGLGGTDTQYF. The CDR3 DNA sequence: TGTGCCAGCAGCTTCGCGGGGGGACTAGGCGGCACAGATACGCAGTATTTT.

The chain recombines TRBV2 with TRBJ1-2, with 8 bases identical to TRBD1. There are 16 residues in the CDR3. The V segment lost 1 base and the J segment 4 bases; nucleotides outside the gene matches: 8. Germline CDR1 is SNHLY and CDR2 is FYNNEI. The chain's CDR3 is CASSEGWAQGVYGYTF. The CDR3 DNA follows: TGTGCCAGCAGTGAAGGGTGGGCACAGGGGGTCTATGGCTACACCTTC.

This sequence joins TRBV29-1 and TRBJ2-3; tentative D call: TRBD2 (7 bases). This CDR3 has 13 residues. Germline CDR1 reads SQVTM; CDR2 reads ANQGSEA. Trimming cost V 6 bases and J 2 bases, with 12 bases left between them. CDR3 bases: TGCAGCGTGCCCGGGGGGCCCACAGATACGCAGTATTTT. Translation: CSVPGGPTDTQYF.

The chain links TRBV27 to TRBJ2-3; 7 positions agree with TRBD2. J lost 4 bases, V lost 6 bases, and 7 bases had no gene match. Germline V gene lookup returns CDR1 MNHEY and CDR2 SMNVEV (reference sequence). This CDR3 region has 14 residues. The CDR3 sequence is CASSLAERADTQYF. The CDR3 DNA sequence: TGTGCCAGCAGCCTAGCGGAGAGGGCAGATACGCAGTATTTT.

CDR3 residues: CASSQGWLAGDEQFF. The CDR3 DNA reads as TGCGCCAGCAGCCAAGGATGGCTAGCCGGGGATGAGCAGTTCTTC. The gene calls are TRBV4-1 and TRBJ2-1; TRBD2 is a possible D gene (5 bases). CDR3 length: 15 residues. CDR1 and CDR2 from the germline V gene are MGHRA and YSYEKL. V shed 1 base and J shed 8 bases, with 15 bases lying between them.